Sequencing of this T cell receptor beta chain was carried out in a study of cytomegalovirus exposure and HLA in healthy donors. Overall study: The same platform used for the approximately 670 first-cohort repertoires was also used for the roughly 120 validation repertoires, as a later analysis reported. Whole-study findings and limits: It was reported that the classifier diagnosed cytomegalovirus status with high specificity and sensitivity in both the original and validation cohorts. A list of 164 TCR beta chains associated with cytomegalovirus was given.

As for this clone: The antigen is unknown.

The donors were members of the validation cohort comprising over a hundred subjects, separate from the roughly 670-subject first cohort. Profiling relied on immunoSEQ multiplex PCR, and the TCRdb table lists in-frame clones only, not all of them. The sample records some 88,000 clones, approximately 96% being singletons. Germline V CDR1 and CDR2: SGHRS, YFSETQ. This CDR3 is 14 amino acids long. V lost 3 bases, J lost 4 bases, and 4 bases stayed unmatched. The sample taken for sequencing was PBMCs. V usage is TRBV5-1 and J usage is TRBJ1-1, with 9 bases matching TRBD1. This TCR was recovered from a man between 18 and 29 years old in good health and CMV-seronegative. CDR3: CASSSGTGITEAFF. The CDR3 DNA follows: TGCGCCAGCAGCTCCGGGACAGGGATCACTGAAGCTTTCTTT.